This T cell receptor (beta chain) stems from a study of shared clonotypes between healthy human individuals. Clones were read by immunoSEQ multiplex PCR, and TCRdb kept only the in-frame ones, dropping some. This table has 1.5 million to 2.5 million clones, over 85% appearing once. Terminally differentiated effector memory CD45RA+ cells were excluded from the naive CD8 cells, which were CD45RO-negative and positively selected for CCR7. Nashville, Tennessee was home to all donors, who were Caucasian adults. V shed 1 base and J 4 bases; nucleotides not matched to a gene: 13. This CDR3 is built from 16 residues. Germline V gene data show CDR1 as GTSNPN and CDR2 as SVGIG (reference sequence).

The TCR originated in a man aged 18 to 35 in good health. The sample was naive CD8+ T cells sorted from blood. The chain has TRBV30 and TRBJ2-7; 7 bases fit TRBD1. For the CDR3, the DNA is TGTGCCTGGAGTGGCTACCCCCGGGACAGCCATTACGAGCAGTACTTC. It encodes CAWSGYPRDSHYEQYF. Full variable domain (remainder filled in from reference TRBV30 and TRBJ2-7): SQTIHQWPATLVQPVGSPLSLECTVEGTSNPNLYWYRQAAGRGLQLLFYSVGIGQISSEVPQNLSASRPQDRQFILSSKKLLLSDSGFYLCAWSGYPRDSHYEQYFGPGTRLTVT.